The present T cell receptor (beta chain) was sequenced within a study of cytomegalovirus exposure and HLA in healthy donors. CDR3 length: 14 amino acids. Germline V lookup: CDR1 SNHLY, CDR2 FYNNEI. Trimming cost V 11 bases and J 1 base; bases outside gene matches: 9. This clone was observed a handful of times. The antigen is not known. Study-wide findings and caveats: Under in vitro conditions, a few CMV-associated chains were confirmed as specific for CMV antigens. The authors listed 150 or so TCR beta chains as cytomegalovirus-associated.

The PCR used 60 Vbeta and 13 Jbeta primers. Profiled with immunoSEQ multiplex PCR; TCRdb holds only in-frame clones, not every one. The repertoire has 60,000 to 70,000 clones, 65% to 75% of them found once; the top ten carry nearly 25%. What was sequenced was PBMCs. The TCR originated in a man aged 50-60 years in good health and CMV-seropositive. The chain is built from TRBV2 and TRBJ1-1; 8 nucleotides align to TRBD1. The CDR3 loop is CADWMTGENTEAFF. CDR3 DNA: TGTGCCGACTGGATGACAGGGGAGAACACTGAAGCTTTCTTT. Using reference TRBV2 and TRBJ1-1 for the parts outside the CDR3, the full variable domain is EPEVTQTPSHQVTQMGQEVILRCVPISNHLYFYWYRQILGQKVEFLVSFYNNEISEKSEIFDDQFSVERPDGSNFTLKIRSTKLEDSAMYFCADWMTGENTEAFFGQGTRLTVV.